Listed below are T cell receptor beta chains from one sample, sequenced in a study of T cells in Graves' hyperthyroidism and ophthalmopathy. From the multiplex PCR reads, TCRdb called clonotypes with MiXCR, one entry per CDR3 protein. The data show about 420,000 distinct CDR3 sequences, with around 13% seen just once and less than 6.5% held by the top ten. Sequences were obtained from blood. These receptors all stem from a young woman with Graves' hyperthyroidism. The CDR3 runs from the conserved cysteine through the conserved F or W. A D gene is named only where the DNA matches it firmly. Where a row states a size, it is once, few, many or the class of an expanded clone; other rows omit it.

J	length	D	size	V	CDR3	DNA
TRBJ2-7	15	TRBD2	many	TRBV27	CASPRWREDHYEQYF	TGTGCCAGCCCACGGTGGCGGGAGGACCACTACGAGCAGTACTTC
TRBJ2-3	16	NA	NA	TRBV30	CAWSVPRLAPTDTQYF	TGTGCCTGGAGTGTACCGCGTTTAGCGCCCACAGATACGCAGTATTTT
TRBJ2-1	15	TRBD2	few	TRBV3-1	CASSQQRGIHNEQFF	TGTGCCAGCAGCCAACAGCGGGGCATTCACAATGAGCAGTTCTTC
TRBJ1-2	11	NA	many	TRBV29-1	CSVVTAYGYTF	TGCAGCGTTGTGACAGCCTATGGCTACACCTTC
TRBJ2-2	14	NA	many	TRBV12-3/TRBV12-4	CATETGARTGELFF	TGTGCCACAGAGACAGGCGCCCGCACCGGGGAGCTGTTTTTT
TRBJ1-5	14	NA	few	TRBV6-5	CASSYGRAGEPQHF	TGTGCCAGCAGTTACGGCAGGGCTGGGGAGCCCCAGCATTTT
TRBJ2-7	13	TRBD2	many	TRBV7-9	CASSPSGSYEQYF	TGTGCCAGCAGTCCGAGCGGGAGCTACGAGCAGTACTTC
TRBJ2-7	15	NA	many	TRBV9	CASSVAGSSSGEQYF	TGTGCCAGCAGCGTTGCAGGATCCTCATCGGGCGAGCAGTACTTC
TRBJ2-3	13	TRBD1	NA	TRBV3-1	CASKQGAGDTQYF	TGTGCCTCAAAACAGGGGGCAGGAGATACGCAGTATTTT
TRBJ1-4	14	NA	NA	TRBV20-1	CSARAGGGSEKLFF	TGCAGTGCTAGAGCTGGGGGGGGGAGTGAAAAACTGTTTTTT
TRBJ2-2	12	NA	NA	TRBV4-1	CASSQDIGELFF	TGCGCCAGCAGCCAAGACATCGGGGAGCTGTTTTTT
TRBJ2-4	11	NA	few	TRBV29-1	CSVELANIQYF	TGCAGCGTTGAACTAGCGAACATTCAGTACTTC
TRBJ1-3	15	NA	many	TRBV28	CASSWSRIPGNTIYF	TGTGCCAGCAGCTGGAGTCGAATCCCTGGAAACACCATATATTTT
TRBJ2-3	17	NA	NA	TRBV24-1	CATSEGQGGVNTDTQYF	TGTGCCACCAGTGAAGGGCAGGGGGGCGTGAACACAGATACGCAGTATTTT
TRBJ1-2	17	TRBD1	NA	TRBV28	CASSHRDREGSNYGYTF	TGTGCCAGCAGTCACCGGGACAGGGAGGGTTCTAACTATGGCTACACCTTC
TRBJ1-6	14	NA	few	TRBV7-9	CASSVALRNSPLHF	TGTGCCAGCAGTGTGGCGCTTCGCAATTCACCCCTCCACTTT
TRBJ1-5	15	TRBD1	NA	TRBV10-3	CAKLTGTDSNQPQHF	TGTGCCAAGTTAACCGGGACAGATAGCAATCAGCCCCAGCATTTT
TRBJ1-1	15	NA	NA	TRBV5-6	CASSLGSGEGSEAFF	TGTGCCAGCAGCCTCGGGTCAGGGGAGGGGTCTGAAGCTTTCTTT
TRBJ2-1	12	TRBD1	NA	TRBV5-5	CASSSGGSEQFF	TGTGCCAGCAGCTCAGGGGGTTCCGAGCAGTTCTTC
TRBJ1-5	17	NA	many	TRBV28	CASRSDPGDYSNQPQHF	TGTGCCAGCAGATCCGACCCCGGGGATTATAGCAATCAGCCCCAGCATTTT
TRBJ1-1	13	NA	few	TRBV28	CASMKQGGPEAFF	TGTGCCAGCATGAAACAGGGTGGCCCTGAAGCTTTCTTT
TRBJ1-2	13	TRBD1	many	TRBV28	CASSTQGGRGYTF	TGTGCCAGCAGCACCCAGGGGGGCCGAGGCTACACCTTC
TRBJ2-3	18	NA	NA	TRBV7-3	CASSPTVGVGYSVGTQYF	TGTGCCAGCAGCCCCACCGTCGGGGTAGGGTATTCCGTCGGTACGCAGTATTTT
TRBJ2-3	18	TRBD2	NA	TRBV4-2	CASSQADVREGRTDTQYF	TGTGCCAGCAGCCAAGCGGATGTCCGGGAGGGTAGGACAGATACGCAGTATTTT
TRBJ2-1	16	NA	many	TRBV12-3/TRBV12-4	CASSLTRTPRSNEQFF	TGTGCCAGCAGTTTAACTCGAACACCGCGTAGCAATGAGCAGTTCTTC
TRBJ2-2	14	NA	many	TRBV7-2	CASSQLVNTGELFF	TGTGCCAGCAGCCAGCTTGTGAACACCGGGGAGCTGTTTTTT
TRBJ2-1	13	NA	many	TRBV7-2	CASSLGLFNEQFF	TGTGCCAGCAGCTTAGGTCTATTCAATGAGCAGTTCTTC